This TCR beta chain came from a study of regulatory T cells in long-lasting Graves disease. This clonotype was found a few times. With iRepertoire HTBI primers and Arm-PCR of CDR3 regions, TCR beta libraries were built. MiXCR was run by TCRdb on the multiplex PCR reads, yielding one entry per CDR3 protein. The data hold 550,000 to 700,000 distinct CDR3 sequences, with around 15% observed a single time. Indicated time point: newly diagnosed GD, antithyroid drugs for less than 3 months. The TCR library used RNA extracted from PBMCs. This CDR3 has 15 amino acids. Trimming left V 7 bases short and J 5 bases short, with 18 bases between. The germline CDR1 and CDR2 sequences are LNHDA and SQIVND (reference sequence). These data are also associated with another study on T cells in Graves' hyperthyroidism and ophthalmopathy.

This sequence originates from a young man with Graves disease. The chain carries TRBV19 and TRBJ1-5; TRBD1 is a possible D gene (5 bases). Sequenced here: peripheral blood mononuclear cells (PBMCs), sampled at new diagnosis, from a patient treated with antithyroid drugs. DNA of the CDR3: TGTGCCAGTAAAGCGGGACCGGTCTTCGATCAGCCCCAGCATTTT. It yields the protein CASKAGPVFDQPQHF.